This record looks at one TCR beta chain sequence and its context. The CDR3 is made up of 15 amino acids. Germline V gene lookup returns CDR1 MNHEY and CDR2 SVGAGI. Trimming shortened V by 8 bases and J by 4 bases, and 20 bases separated the two germline ends. This table comes from immunoSEQ multiplex PCR, and its TCRdb copy is limited to in-frame clones, with some not included. The sample lists some 2.1 million clones, around 95% occurring once. The data belong to a study of shared clonotypes between healthy human individuals. Investigators divided CD4+ cells into CD45RA+ naive and CD45RA-negative memory subsets.

The chain combines TRBV6-5 with TRBJ1-2; perhaps TRBD1 as D (6 bases). Sequenced sample: naive CD4+ T cells sorted from blood. This sample's subset: CD45RA+ positively selected. The clonotype comes from a man aged 18 to 29 in good health. The CDR3 loop is CASRSGTPESYGYTF. DNA of the CDR3: TGTGCCAGCCGGTCCGGGACACCAGAGAGCTATGGCTACACCTTC.